The 25 T cell receptor beta chains reported below all come from one sample, sequenced in a study of T cell responses to AZD1222 COVID-19 vaccine. The data were produced by immunoSEQ multiplex PCR, yet TCRdb's version contains in-frame clones alone and is incomplete. This repertoire shows 130,000 to 150,000 clones, approximately 90% found once; its top ten account for around 2.3%. Material: peripheral blood, obtained on day 0 of AZD1222 vaccination. The receptors stem from an adult in good health.

The chain has TRBV7-9 and TRBJ1-6; D call uncertain. This CDR3 is built from 15 residues. V dropped 5 bases and J dropped 7 bases, with 15 bases sitting between them. Germline loops: CDR1 SEHNR, CDR2 FQNEAQ (reference sequence). The CDR3 DNA is TGTGCCAGCAGCCCCGGGGTGGCAACGAATTCACCCCTCCACTTT. This codes for CASSPGVATNSPLHF.

The rearrangement links TRBV6-5 to TRBJ1-5, with a weak D call TRBD1 (5 bases). There are 15 residues in the CDR3. CDR1 and CDR2 (germline): MNHEY, SVGAGI. The V gene lost 4 bases and the J gene lost 2 bases, with 12 bases spanning the gap. CDR3 DNA sequence: TGTGCCAGCAGTTCCTCTGGGGGTGGCAATCAGCCCCAGCATTTT. This codes for CASSSSGGGNQPQHF.

The chain joins TRBV11-3 to TRBJ2-7; a weak D match, TRBD2 (7 bases). The germline V gene has CDR1 SGHNT and CDR2 YENEEA. V lost 4 bases, J lost 7 bases, and 17 bases lay in between. CDR3 length equals 14 residues. CDR3 coding DNA: TGTGCCAGCAGCTCAACAGCGGGAAGGGGGGAGCAGTACTTC. Residues: CASSSTAGRGEQYF.

J is TRBJ1-1 and V is TRBV2; D is ambiguous. Deletions cut 8 bases from V and 3 bases from J, with 16 bases between. This CDR3 spans 14 amino acids. Germline-derived CDR1 and CDR2 are SNHLY and FYNNEI. The CDR3 DNA is TGTGCCAGCGGAGTGATGGATTCCGACACTGAAGCTTTCTTT. Translated: CASGVMDSDTEAFF.

The chain links TRBV19 to TRBJ1-1; TRBD1 aligns across 7 bases. Unmatched junction bases numbered 10, after V lost 2 bases and J lost 1 base. Germline-derived CDR1 and CDR2 are LNHDA and SQIVND (reference sequence). The CDR3 covers 17 residues. CDR3 DNA sequence: TGTGCCAGTAGTATAATAGGACAGGAGATTAAGAACACTGAAGCTTTCTTT. Translating it yields CASSIIGQEIKNTEAFF.

This chain connects TRBV5-1 to TRBJ1-1; no definite D call. The germline gives CDR1 SGHRS, CDR2 YFSETQ. The CDR3 extends over 15 amino acids. With 2 bases removed from V and 3 bases from J, the gap between germline ends came to 14 bases. In DNA form, the CDR3 reads TGCGCCAGCAGCTTTAAGACTCGGGAATACACTGAAGCTTTCTTT. Translated, it gives CASSFKTREYTEAFF.

V and J are TRBV6-5 and TRBJ1-1; 8 nucleotides line up with TRBD1. This CDR3 has 14 residues. After removal of 6 bases from V and 5 bases from J, the junction contained 8 bases not matched to a gene. Germline CDR1 and CDR2: MNHEY and SVGAGI. For the CDR3, the DNA is TGTGCCAGCAGGCAGACAGGGGAGAGTACTGAAGCTTTCTTT. This translates into CASRQTGESTEAFF.

V usage is TRBV30 and J usage is TRBJ1-2; D is ambiguous. The length of the CDR3 is 16 residues. Germline V gene data show CDR1 as GTSNPN and CDR2 as SVGIG (reference sequence). The V gene lost 1 base and the J gene lost 0 bases, with 15 bases spanning the gap. The CDR3 DNA reads as TGTGCCTGGAGTGGGGCACGCGTCTTTTCTAACTATGGCTACACCTTC. It translates to CAWSGARVFSNYGYTF.

The gene calls are TRBV19 and TRBJ2-1; a possible D gene is TRBD1 (6 bases). This CDR3 comprises 15 residues. V was clipped by 7 bases and J by 2 bases, with 15 bases between them. Per germline, CDR1 LNHDA and CDR2 SQIVND (reference sequence). The CDR3 nucleotides are TGTGCCAGTACCGATCCAGGGGATCCCTACAATGAGCAGTTCTTC. Its protein product is CASTDPGDPYNEQFF.

This chain joins TRBV7-2 and TRBJ2-7; D is uncertain. The V end lost 1 base, the J end lost 4 bases, and 11 bases lay between the germline ends. The CDR3 has 14 residues. Germline values: CDR1 SGHTA, CDR2 FQGNSA. The CDR3 DNA is TGTGCCAGCAGCTTAGTTGCGGATATATACGAGCAGTACTTC. Translating gives CASSLVADIYEQYF.

The genes are TRBV4-3 and TRBJ1-2; D remains ambiguous. V lost 1 base and J lost 0, with 9 bases in between. The germline CDR1 and CDR2 sequences are LGHNA and YSLEER. The CDR3 has 15 residues. CDR3 protein: CASSQVGGANYGYTF. The CDR3 nucleotides are TGCGCCAGCAGCCAAGTGGGAGGAGCTAACTATGGCTACACCTTC.

J is TRBJ2-3 and V is TRBV19, with TRBD1 as a possible D gene (6 bases). The CDR3 loop spans 15 amino acids. Trimming stripped 2 bases from V and 6 bases from J, with 15 bases between. CDR1 LNHDA and CDR2 SQIVND come from the germline V gene (reference sequence). As DNA, the CDR3 is TGTGCCAGTAGTATAACGTCTAGAGGGGGTGATACGCAGTATTTT. Encoded protein: CASSITSRGGDTQYF.

The chain uses TRBV7-8 and TRBJ2-6; tentatively, D is TRBD1 (5 bases). The germline CDR1 and CDR2 sequences are SGHVS and FQNEAQ. V lost 9 bases and J lost 2, with 14 bases in between. CDR3 size: 15 residues. The CDR3 protein is CASALRETGANVLTF. CDR3 sequence (DNA): TGTGCCAGTGCCCTCAGGGAAACTGGGGCCAACGTCCTGACTTTC.

This clone showed up just once. This sequence joins TRBV28 and TRBJ2-5, with 13 bases matching TRBD2. CDR3 size: 18 residues. V lost 4 bases and J lost 1; bases outside the gene matches: 9. Germline V lookup: CDR1 MDHEN, CDR2 SYDVKM. CDR3 protein: CASSSLLAGGGLQETQYF. DNA of the CDR3: TGTGCCAGCAGTTCTCTACTAGCGGGAGGGGGCCTCCAAGAGACCCAGTACTTC.

This clone was found once. This chain uses TRBV9 with TRBJ1-1; D is unclear. Germline V gene lookup returns CDR1 SGDLS and CDR2 YYNGEE. The CDR3 is 16 residues long. The V gene lost 2 bases and the J gene lost 0 bases, with 14 bases spanning the gap. The CDR3 loop is CASSVPPQTMNTEAFF. The CDR3 coding sequence is TGTGCCAGCAGCGTGCCCCCCCAAACTATGAACACTGAAGCTTTCTTT.

This clone showed up just once. This chain links TRBV2 with TRBJ1-3, with unresolved D. The CDR3 loop spans 13 amino acids. Trimming took off 4 bases at V and 3 bases at J, with 7 bases between the two ends. Germline loops: CDR1 SNHLY, CDR2 FYNNEI. The DNA of the CDR3 is TGTGCCAGCAGTGGGGCCTTTGGAAACACCATATATTTT. Translating it yields CASSGAFGNTIYF.

The chain is built from TRBV25-1 and TRBJ2-1; D is perhaps TRBD1 or TRBD2 (6 bases each). Germline CDR1 MGHDK, CDR2 SYGVNS. The CDR3 runs 15 residues. V lost 0 bases to trimming and J lost 4 bases, with 10 bases between them. As DNA, the CDR3 is TGTGCCAGCAGTGAATATGAGGGGGGATACAATGAGCAGTTCTTC. The encoded protein is CASSEYEGGYNEQFF.

This clone was recorded only once. J is TRBJ1-1 and V is TRBV19; no definite D call. This CDR3 region has 12 residues. Germline CDR1 LNHDA, CDR2 SQIVND (reference sequence). Trimming pared 8 bases from V and 1 base from J, leaving 8 bases between. CDR3 sequence reads: CASLRENTEAFF. CDR3 DNA sequence: TGTGCCAGTCTGCGGGAGAACACTGAAGCTTTCTTT.

The rearrangement links TRBV2 to TRBJ2-1; 12 bases align to TRBD2. CDR1 and CDR2 (germline): SNHLY, FYNNEI. This CDR3 has 14 amino acids. V was pared by 7 bases and J by 6 bases, with 4 bases of the junction left unmatched. The CDR3 DNA reads as TGTGCCAGCACCCCGACTAGCGGGAGCAATGAGCAGTTCTTC. This codes for CASTPTSGSNEQFF. The full variable domain, its missing parts supplied by reference TRBV2 and TRBJ2-1, is EPEVTQTPSHQVTQMGQEVILRCVPISNHLYFYWYRQILGQKVEFLVSFYNNEISEKSEIFDDQFSVERPDGSNFTLKIRSTKLEDSAMYFCASTPTSGSNEQFFGPGTRLTVL.

The chain links TRBV19 to TRBJ2-7, with D perhaps matching TRBD1 or TRBD2 (5 bases each). Germline CDR1 reads LNHDA; CDR2 reads SQIVND (reference sequence). This CDR3 is 12 amino acids long. Trimming removed 8 bases from V and 3 bases from J, with 11 bases in between. For the CDR3, the DNA is TGTGCCAGTCGGGACGAATTCTACGAGCAGTACTTC. Its translation: CASRDEFYEQYF.

The chain uses TRBV11-3 and TRBJ1-3; D gene unclear. Germline V gives CDR1 SGHNT, CDR2 YENEEA. This CDR3 has 14 amino acids. V dropped 3 bases and J dropped 0 bases, with 6 bases sitting between them. In DNA, the CDR3 is TGTGCCAGCAGCTTTCCTAACTCTGGAAACACCATATATTTT. It specifies CASSFPNSGNTIYF.

The CDR3 DNA reads as TGTGCCTTGACTAGCGGGGTCTCCTACGAGCAGTACTTC. It yields the protein CALTSGVSYEQYF. V and J are TRBV30 and TRBJ2-7; 11 nucleotides agree with TRBD2. Germline V gene data show CDR1 as GTSNPN and CDR2 as SVGIG (reference sequence). CDR3 length: 13 residues. V lost 7 bases and J lost 0; bases outside the gene matches: 2.

The chain recombines TRBV27 with TRBJ2-1; perhaps TRBD2 as D (6 bases). This CDR3 has 15 amino acids. From germline, CDR1 is MNHEY and CDR2 SMNVEV (reference sequence). The germline V and J ends were trimmed by 5 bases and 0 bases, with 11 bases remaining between them. CDR3 nucleotides: TGTGCCAGCAGTATCAGCGGGTCCTCCTACAATGAGCAGTTCTTC. Its translation is CASSISGSSYNEQFF.

This chain connects TRBV10-3 to TRBJ1-1; D may be TRBD1 (5 bases). The germline V and J ends were trimmed by 7 bases and 1 base, with 10 bases remaining between them. The germline V gene encodes CDR1 ENHRY and CDR2 SYGVKD. The CDR3 is made up of 13 amino acids. The DNA of the CDR3 is TGTGCCATCACCAAAACAGGGAACACTGAAGCTTTCTTT. Protein sequence: CAITKTGNTEAFF.

This chain's CDR3 is CATSTGAVADTQYF. CDR3 bases: TGTGCCACCAGCACAGGGGCCGTTGCAGATACGCAGTATTTT. V gene TRBV24-1 combines with J gene TRBJ2-3; TRBD1 aligns across 7 bases. Germline V gene lookup returns CDR1 KGHDR and CDR2 SFDVKD. The CDR3 runs to 14 residues. V trimming: 7 bases; J trimming: 4 bases; junction bases outside the gene matches: 7.